This T cell receptor (beta chain) was captured in a study of T cell repertoires in cytomegalovirus infection. Regarding this clonotype: The antigen remains unidentified.

The germline gives CDR1 DFQATT, CDR2 SNEGSKA (reference sequence). The CDR3 loop spans 15 amino acids. V lost 3 bases, J lost 9 bases, and 9 bases stayed unmatched. TCRdb ran MiXCR on the reads and lists one entry per CDR3 protein. Among 830,000 or so distinct CDR3 sequences listed, around a third were seen once. Overall study findings and caveats: Based on cumulative public TCR beta family frequency, carriers of CMV plus the relevant HLA were identified.

This receptor was obtained from a human donor in good health (CMV status not recorded). Some clones in this sample may be carry-over from other donors' samples. The gene calls are TRBV20-1 and TRBJ1-6; 9 bases agree with TRBD1. Sequencing was performed on cultured CD8+ T cells from PBMCs, taken from culture after CMV antigen stimulation. CDR3: CSASPVGTGTSPLHF. The CDR3 DNA follows: TGCAGTGCTAGCCCTGTCGGGACAGGGACTTCACCCCTCCACTTT.